This is a list of T cell receptor beta chains from one sample in a study of blood T cell repertoires in COVID-19. TCRdb's table, derived via immunoSEQ multiplex PCR, lists solely in-frame clones and lacks some. Altogether about 160,000 clones are present, around 85% being singletons, with the ten largest covering about 3%. The sample was peripheral blood. These receptors originate from a human donor with acute or convalescent COVID-19. The donor label of this sample is uncertain. CDR3s leave out the opening cysteine and the closing phenylalanine or tryptophan. Each record gives: J gene, CDR3 length, V gene, CDR3 protein.

>TRBJ1-6|13|TRBV5-1
ASRDLTAGNSPLH
>TRBJ1-2|13|TRBV3-1/TRBV3-2
ASSQGNRGSYGYT
>TRBJ2-7|12|TRBV30
AWSALDRDHEQY
>TRBJ1-5|16|TRBV7-2
ASSFGGQGVWGNQPQH
>TRBJ1-2|12|TRBV4-2
ASSRDRVSYGYT
>TRBJ1-6|13|TRBV3-1/TRBV3-2
ASSQVGTGHSPLH
>TRBJ1-1|11|TRBV14
ASSRIGGTEAF
>TRBJ1-1|13|TRBV4-1
ASSPRTGGNTEAF
>TRBJ1-6|13|TRBV30
AWSVKGGGNSPLH
>TRBJ1-5|11|TRBV2
ASTTGGYQPQH
>TRBJ1-1|14|TRBV6-5
ASSYSVLGGDTEAF
>TRBJ1-1|13|TRBV30
AWSVLQGAGTEAF
>TRBJ2-7|14|TRBV10-3
AISAGREDLTYEQY
>TRBJ2-7|12|TRBV5-8
ASSFIGADYEQY
>TRBJ1-5|11|TRBV18
ASSGQDNQPQH
>TRBJ1-1|13|TRBV9
ASSPPTGLNTEAF
>TRBJ2-7|13|TRBV7-9
ASSSADTAEREQY
>TRBJ1-5|12|TRBV7-9
ASSLATQNQPQH
>TRBJ2-2|12|TRBV7-8
ASSVSRDNGELF
>TRBJ1-6|12|TRBV7-9
ASSASGSNSPLH
>TRBJ1-6|18|TRBV4-1
ASSQTVPGQGTDYNSPLH
>TRBJ2-5|14|TRBV7-3
ASSLGLAGAKETQY
>TRBJ1-1|14|TRBV7-6
ASSFVSRHLNTEAF
>TRBJ2-5|11|TRBV7-8
ASSYSLQETQY
>TRBJ2-1|12|TRBV2
ASSGARGYNEQF
>TRBJ1-3|12|TRBV19
ASTTGGSGNTIY
>TRBJ1-2|12|TRBV9
ASSVGGHNYGYT
>TRBJ1-6|17|TRBV4-1
ASSQGDRGRLLGNSPLH
>TRBJ1-1|15|TRBV5-4
ASSLAGGGGMNTEAF
>TRBJ2-3|15|TRBV5-1
ASRPERGQGVTDTQY
>TRBJ1-1|12|TRBV2
ASSLSERFTEAF
>TRBJ1-1|13|TRBV6-1
ASSEAGTGGLEAF
>TRBJ2-3|15|TRBV9
ASSVKTGTPSTDTQY
>TRBJ1-2|10|TRBV30
AWSLGNGGYT
>TRBJ2-7|12|TRBV7-2
ASSLARNYYEQY
>TRBJ2-2|13|TRBV25-1
ASSVNRVGTGELF
>TRBJ1-1|12|TRBV6-2/TRBV6-3
ASSGQGRRTEAF
>TRBJ2-7|13|TRBV3-1/TRBV3-2
ASSQDTQGNVEQY
>TRBJ2-7|12|TRBV11-3
ASSLVRSSYEQY
>TRBJ2-3|12|TRBV19
ASSITWSEDTQY
>TRBJ1-1|12|TRBV28
ASSFPRGYTEAF
>TRBJ1-5|14|TRBV2
ASSEMGSDSNQPQH
>TRBJ2-3|13|TRBV9
ASSTSGGPTDTQY
>TRBJ1-5|13|TRBV5-1
ASSQAGGSNQPQH
>TRBJ1-2|14|TRBV3-1/TRBV3-2
ASSQDKGTGNYGYT
>TRBJ1-1|13|TRBV28
ASSKGDRGLTEAF
>TRBJ1-2|13|TRBV27
ASSIMATGGYGYT
>TRBJ2-5|13|TRBV7-2
ASSTSSGGAKTQY
>TRBJ2-7|10|TRBV10-3
AINSDRDEQY
>TRBJ1-1|11|TRBV5-1
ASSQGQNTEAF